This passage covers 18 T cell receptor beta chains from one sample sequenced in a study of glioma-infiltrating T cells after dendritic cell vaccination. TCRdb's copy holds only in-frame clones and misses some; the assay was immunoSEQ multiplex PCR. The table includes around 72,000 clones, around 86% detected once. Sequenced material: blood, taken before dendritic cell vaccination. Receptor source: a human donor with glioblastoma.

DNA for the CDR3: TGTGCTAGTGGTTGGGAACAGGGTTCACCCCTCCACTTT. Its protein is CASGWEQGSPLHF. V is TRBV12-5 and J is TRBJ1-6, with a weak D call TRBD1 (6 bases). Germline V lookup: CDR1 LGHNT, CDR2 FRNRAP. CDR3 length equals 13 residues. The ends were cut back, 4 bases at V and 9 bases at J, with 10 bases in the middle.

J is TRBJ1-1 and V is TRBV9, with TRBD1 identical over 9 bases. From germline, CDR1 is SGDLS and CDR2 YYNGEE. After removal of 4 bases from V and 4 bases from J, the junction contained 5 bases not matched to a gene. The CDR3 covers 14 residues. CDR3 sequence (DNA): TGTGCCAGCAGCAAGGGACAGGGCGGCACTGAAGCTTTCTTT. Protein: CASSKGQGGTEAFF.

The CDR3: CASSESRSANTGELFF. The CDR3 DNA sequence: TGTGCCAGCAGTGAATCCCGTAGTGCGAACACCGGGGAGCTGTTTTTT. The V gene is TRBV25-1, the J gene TRBJ2-2; no clear D. V lost 1 base and J lost 0, with 9 bases in between. The germline V gene has CDR1 MGHDK and CDR2 SYGVNS. The CDR3 runs to 16 residues.

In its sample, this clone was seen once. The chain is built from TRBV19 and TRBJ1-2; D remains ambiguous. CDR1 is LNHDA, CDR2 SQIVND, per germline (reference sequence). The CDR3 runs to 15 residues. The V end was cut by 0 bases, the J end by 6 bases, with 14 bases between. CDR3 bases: TGTGCCAGTAGTATAGATGGTACAGTCAGAAATGGCTACACCTTC. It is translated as CASSIDGTVRNGYTF.

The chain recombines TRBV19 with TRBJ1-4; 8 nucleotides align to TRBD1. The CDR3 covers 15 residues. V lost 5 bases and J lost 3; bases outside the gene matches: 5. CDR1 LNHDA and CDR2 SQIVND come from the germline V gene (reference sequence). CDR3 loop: CASSDEDRANEKLFF. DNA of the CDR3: TGTGCCAGTAGTGATGAGGACAGGGCTAATGAAAAACTGTTTTTT.

The DNA of the CDR3 is TGTGCCAGCAGAACACTATACAGGGTTGGATCAGAAAAACTGTTTTTT. It yields the protein CASRTLYRVGSEKLFF. The chain combines TRBV2 with TRBJ1-4; TRBD1 might be the D (6 bases). V was trimmed by 6 bases and J by 8 bases, leaving 22 bases between them. Germline V gene data show CDR1 as SNHLY and CDR2 as FYNNEI. This CDR3 has 16 amino acids.

CDR3 protein: CAFGQGVHYGYTF. The CDR3 nucleotides read TGTGCCTTCGGACAGGGAGTTCACTATGGCTACACCTTC. This chain links TRBV30 with TRBJ1-2; 8 bases fit TRBD1. CDR1 and CDR2 from the germline V gene are GTSNPN and SVGIG (reference sequence). Trimming at V came to 7 bases and at J to 3 bases, leaving 7 bases not matched to a gene. CDR3 length: 13 residues. Drawing the rest from reference TRBV30 and TRBJ1-2, the complete variable domain is SQTIHQWPATLVQPVGSPLSLECTVEGTSNPNLYWYRQAAGRGLQLLFYSVGIGQISSEVPQNLSASRPQDRQFILSSKKLLLSDSGFYLCAFGQGVHYGYTFGSGTRLTVV.

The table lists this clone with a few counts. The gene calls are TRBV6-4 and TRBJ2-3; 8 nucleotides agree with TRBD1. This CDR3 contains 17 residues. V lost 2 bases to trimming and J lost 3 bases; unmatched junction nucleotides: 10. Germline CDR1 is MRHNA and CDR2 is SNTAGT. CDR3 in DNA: TGTGCCAGCAGTGACACTTGGACAGGGAAGGTTACAGATACGCAGTATTTT. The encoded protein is CASSDTWTGKVTDTQYF.

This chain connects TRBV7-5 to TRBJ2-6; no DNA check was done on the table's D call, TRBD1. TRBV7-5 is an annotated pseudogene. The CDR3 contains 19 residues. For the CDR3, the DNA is TGTGCCAGAAGCCCAACCCCAGGACAGGCTAGTTGTGGGGCCAACGTCCTGACTTTC. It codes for CARSPTPGQASCGANVLTF.

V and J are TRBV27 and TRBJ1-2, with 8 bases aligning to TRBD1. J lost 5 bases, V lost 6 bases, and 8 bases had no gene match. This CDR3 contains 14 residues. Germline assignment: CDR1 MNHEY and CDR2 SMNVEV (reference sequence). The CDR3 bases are TGTGCCAGCAGATCGTATGGACAGGGATATGGCTACACCTTC. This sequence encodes CASRSYGQGYGYTF.

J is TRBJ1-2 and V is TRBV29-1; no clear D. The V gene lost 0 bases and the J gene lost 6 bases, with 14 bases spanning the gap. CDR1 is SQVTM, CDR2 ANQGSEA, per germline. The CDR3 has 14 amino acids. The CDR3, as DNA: TGCAGCGTTGAAGATATGAGAGGGAGCGATGGCTACACCTTC. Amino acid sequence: CSVEDMRGSDGYTF.

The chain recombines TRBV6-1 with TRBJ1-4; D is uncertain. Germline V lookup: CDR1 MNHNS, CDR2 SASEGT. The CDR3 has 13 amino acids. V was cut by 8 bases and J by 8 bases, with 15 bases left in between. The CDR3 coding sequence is TGTGCCAGCGGCGTGAGGGCTGGAGAAAAACTGTTTTTT. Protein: CASGVRAGEKLFF.

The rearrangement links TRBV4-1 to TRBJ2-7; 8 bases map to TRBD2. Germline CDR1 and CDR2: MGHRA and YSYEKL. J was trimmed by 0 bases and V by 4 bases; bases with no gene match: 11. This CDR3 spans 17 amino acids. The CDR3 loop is CASSPVGSGAYSYEQYF. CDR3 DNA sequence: TGCGCCAGCAGCCCGGTTGGTAGCGGGGCATACTCCTACGAGCAGTACTTC.

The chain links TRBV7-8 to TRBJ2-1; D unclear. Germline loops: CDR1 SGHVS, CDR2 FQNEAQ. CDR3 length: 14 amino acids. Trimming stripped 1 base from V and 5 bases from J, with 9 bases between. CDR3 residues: CASSLEAQDNEQFF. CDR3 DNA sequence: TGTGCCAGCAGCTTAGAGGCTCAGGACAATGAGCAGTTCTTC.

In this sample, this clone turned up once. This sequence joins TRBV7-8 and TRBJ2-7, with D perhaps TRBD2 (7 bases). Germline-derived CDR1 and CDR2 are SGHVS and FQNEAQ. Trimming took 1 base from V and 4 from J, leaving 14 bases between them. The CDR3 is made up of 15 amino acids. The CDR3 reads CASSLVYREGYEQYF. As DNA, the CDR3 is TGTGCCAGCAGCTTAGTATACAGGGAGGGATACGAGCAGTACTTC.

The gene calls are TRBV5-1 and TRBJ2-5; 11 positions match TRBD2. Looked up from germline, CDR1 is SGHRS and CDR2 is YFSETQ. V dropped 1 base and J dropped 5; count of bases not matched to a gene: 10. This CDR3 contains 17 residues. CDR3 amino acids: CASSLLPSGGFGETQYF. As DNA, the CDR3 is TGCGCCAGCAGCTTGCTTCCTAGCGGGGGGTTTGGGGAGACCCAGTACTTC. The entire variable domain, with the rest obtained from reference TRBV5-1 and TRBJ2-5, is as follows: KAGVTQTPRYLIKTRGQQVTLSCSPISGHRSVSWYQQTPGQGLQFLFEYFSETQRNKGNFPGRFSGRQFSNSRSEMNVSTLELGDSALYLCASSLLPSGGFGETQYFGPGTRLLVL.

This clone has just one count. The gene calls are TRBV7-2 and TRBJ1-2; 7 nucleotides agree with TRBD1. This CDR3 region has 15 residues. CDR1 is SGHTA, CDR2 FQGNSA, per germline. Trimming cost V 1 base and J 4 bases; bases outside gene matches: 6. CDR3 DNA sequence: TGTGCCAGCAGCTTAGGATACAGGGGCGGCTATGGCTACACCTTC. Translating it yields CASSLGYRGGYGYTF.

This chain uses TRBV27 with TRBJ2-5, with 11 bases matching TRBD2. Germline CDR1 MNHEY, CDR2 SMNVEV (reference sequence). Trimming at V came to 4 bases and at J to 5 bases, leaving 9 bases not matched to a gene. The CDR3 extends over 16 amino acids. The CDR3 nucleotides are TGTGCCAGCAGTTACTCTAGCGGGGGGTTTCAGGAGACCCAGTACTTC. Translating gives CASSYSSGGFQETQYF.